This T cell receptor beta chain emerged from a study of beta chain features in type 1 diabetes. The whole isolated RNA underwent reverse transcription, so sequencing captured expressed TCRB transcripts. Libraries were prepared by immunoSEQ multiplex PCR; TCRdb keeps only in-frame clonotypes and omits some of them. The sample has about 470,000 clones; about 29% are singletons. Trimming took 1 base from V and 10 from J; bases not matched to a gene: 2. Looked up from germline, CDR1 is SGHTA and CDR2 is FQGNSA. The CDR3 has 13 residues. This chain links TRBV7-2 with TRBJ2-1, with TRBD2 matching 9 bases. This receptor was obtained from a man younger than 35 in good health. Sequencing was done on a sample of naive CD4+ T cells from blood. In nucleotides, the CDR3 is TGTGCCAGCAGCTTAGTTGGACTAGCGGAGCAGTTCTTC. Translated, it gives CASSLVGLAEQFF.